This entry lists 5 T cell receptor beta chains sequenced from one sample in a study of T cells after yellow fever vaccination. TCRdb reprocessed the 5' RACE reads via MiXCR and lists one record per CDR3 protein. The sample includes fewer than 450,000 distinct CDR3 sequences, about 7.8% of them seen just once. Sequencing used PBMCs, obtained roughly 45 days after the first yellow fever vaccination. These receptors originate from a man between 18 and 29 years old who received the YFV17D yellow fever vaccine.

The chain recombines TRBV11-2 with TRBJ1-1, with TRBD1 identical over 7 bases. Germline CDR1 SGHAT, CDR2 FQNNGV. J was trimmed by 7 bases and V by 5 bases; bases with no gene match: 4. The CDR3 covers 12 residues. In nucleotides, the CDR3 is TGTGCCAGCAGCCGGACAGGCTATGAAGCTTTCTTT. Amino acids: CASSRTGYEAFF.

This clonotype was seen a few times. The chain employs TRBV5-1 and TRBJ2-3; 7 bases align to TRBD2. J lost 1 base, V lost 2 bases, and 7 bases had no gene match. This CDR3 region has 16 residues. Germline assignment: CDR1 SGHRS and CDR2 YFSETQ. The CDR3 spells CASSFLSGLRTDTQYF. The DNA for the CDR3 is TGCGCCAGCAGCTTCCTTAGCGGGTTACGCACAGATACGCAGTATTTT.

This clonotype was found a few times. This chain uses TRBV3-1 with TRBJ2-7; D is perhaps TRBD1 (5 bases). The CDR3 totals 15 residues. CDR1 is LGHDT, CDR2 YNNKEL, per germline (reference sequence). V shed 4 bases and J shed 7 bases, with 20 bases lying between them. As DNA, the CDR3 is TGTGCCAGCAGCCCGTACACCCGACAGTCTCGGGAGCAGTACGTC. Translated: CASSPYTRQSREQYV.

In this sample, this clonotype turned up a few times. CDR3 sequence reads: CASNGGPGQERDYEQYV. Written as DNA, the CDR3 is TGTGCCAGCAACGGGGGACCGGGACAGGAAAGGGATTACGAGCAGTACGTC. The chain employs TRBV2 and TRBJ2-7; 8 bases agree with TRBD1. Trimming cost V 7 bases and J 4 bases; bases outside gene matches: 18. The CDR3 runs to 17 residues. From germline, CDR1 is SNHLY and CDR2 FYNNEI.

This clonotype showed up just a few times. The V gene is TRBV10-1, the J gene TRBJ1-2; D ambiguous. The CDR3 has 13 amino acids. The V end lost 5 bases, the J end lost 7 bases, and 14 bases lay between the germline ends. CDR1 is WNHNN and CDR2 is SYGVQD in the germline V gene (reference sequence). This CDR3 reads CASSNAVGAGYTF. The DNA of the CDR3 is TGCGCCAGCAGTAACGCCGTGGGAGCTGGCTACACCTTC.